What follows describes a single T cell receptor (beta chain). Antigen specificity is unknown. The repertoire was sequenced with immunoSEQ multiplex PCR; TCRdb's copy has only in-frame clones and lacks some. The sample lists tens of thousands of clones, roughly 90% seen once, with 6.5% to 8% in the top ten. These data belong to a study of graft-versus-host responses after intestinal transplantation. Study context: Recipients got multivisceral, liver-intestinal, or isolated intestinal transplants. Once they had received anti-thymocyte globulin induction, all recipients took tacrolimus and steroids for approximately three years.

Study-wide findings and caveats: Clonal ratios of graft-versus-host to host-versus-graft in allografts were high for patients exhibiting graft-donor T cell macrochimerism. Detection of GvH clones occurred in recipient marrow, and some had their first appearance in ileum or blood.

The sequenced sample was bone marrow, obtained around 720 days after intestinal transplantation. The receptor was isolated from a human patient who received an intestinal transplant, so some T cells may come from the graft donor.

This CDR3 is CASSLGPTEKLFF. DNA for the CDR3: TGTGCCAGCAGCTTAGGGCCAACTGAAAAACTGTTTTTT. The rearrangement joins TRBV11-2 to TRBJ1-4, with D unclear. The CDR3 spans 13 residues. CDR1 and CDR2 from the germline V gene are SGHAT and FQNNGV. Trimming took 1 base from V and 7 from J, leaving 7 bases between them. Full variable domain (remainder filled in from reference TRBV11-2 and TRBJ1-4): EAGVAQSPRYKIIEKRQSVAFWCNPISGHATLYWYQQILGQGPKLLIQFQNNGVVDDSQLPKDRFSAERLKGVDSTLKIQPAKLEDSAVYLCASSLGPTEKLFFGSGTQLSVL.